The 32 T cell receptor beta chains in this list originate from one sample, sequenced in a study of pediatric ulcerative colitis. Generated by immunoSEQ multiplex PCR, the TCRdb table keeps only in-frame clones and is missing some. The sample shows around 34,000 clones, roughly 81% of them seen only once. One to two pinch biopsies were taken from the rectum during colonoscopy. Sequences were obtained from gut tissue. These receptors all come from a boy aged 5-17 years with mild ulcerative colitis.

The chain is built from TRBV2 and TRBJ2-2, with 11 nucleotides matching TRBD2. From germline, CDR1 is SNHLY and CDR2 FYNNEI. V trimming: 2 bases; J trimming: 4 bases; junction bases outside the gene matches: 0. This CDR3 region has 15 residues. CDR3 sequence: CASSELAGGTGELFF. CDR3 nucleotide sequence: TGTGCCAGCAGTGAACTAGCGGGGGGCACCGGGGAGCTGTTTTTT. Full variable domain (outside the CDR3, taken from reference TRBV2 and TRBJ2-2): EPEVTQTPSHQVTQMGQEVILRCVPISNHLYFYWYRQILGQKVEFLVSFYNNEISEKSEIFDDQFSVERPDGSNFTLKIRSTKLEDSAMYFCASSELAGGTGELFFGEGSRLTVL.

The chain uses TRBV15 and TRBJ1-6; D call uncertain. From germline, CDR1 is LNHNV and CDR2 YYDKDF (reference sequence). The V end was cut by 0 bases, the J end by 10 bases, with 10 bases between. The CDR3 has 14 amino acids. The CDR3 here is CATSRDRSASPLHF. Written as DNA, the CDR3 is TGTGCCACCAGCAGAGATCGTTCGGCGTCACCCCTCCACTTT.

A single count supports this clone. The chain employs TRBV4-2 and TRBJ1-6; D is possibly TRBD1 (5 bases). Germline V lookup: CDR1 LGHNA, CDR2 YNFKEQ. The CDR3 totals 14 residues. V was trimmed by 6 bases and J by 7 bases, leaving 13 bases between them. The CDR3 DNA follows: TGTGCCAGCAGTCCGGGACGGGGGAATTCACCCCTCCACTTT. This sequence encodes CASSPGRGNSPLHF.

The rearrangement uses TRBV5-1 and TRBJ1-3; D not certain. V was pared by 4 bases and J by 0 bases, with 11 bases between. Germline V gene data show CDR1 as SGHRS and CDR2 as YFSETQ. The CDR3 is 15 residues long. CDR3 amino acids: CASSPRINSGNTIYF. The CDR3 DNA follows: TGCGCCAGCAGCCCCCGGATCAACTCTGGAAACACCATATATTTT.

J is TRBJ2-7 and V is TRBV5-1; 9 nucleotides match TRBD1. J was trimmed by 0 bases and V by 4 bases; bases with no gene match: 2. The CDR3 has 14 amino acids. Germline V gene data show CDR1 as SGHRS and CDR2 as YFSETQ. The CDR3 here is CASSPGQGSYEQYF. CDR3 sequence (DNA): TGCGCCAGCAGCCCGGGACAGGGCTCCTACGAGCAGTACTTC. Variable domain in full (rest from reference TRBV5-1 and TRBJ2-7): KAGVTQTPRYLIKTRGQQVTLSCSPISGHRSVSWYQQTPGQGLQFLFEYFSETQRNKGNFPGRFSGRQFSNSRSEMNVSTLELGDSALYLCASSPGQGSYEQYFGPGTRLTVT.

This clone was recorded once. The gene calls are TRBV6-5 and TRBJ2-1; a possible D gene is TRBD2 (5 bases). The CDR3 spans 14 residues. V dropped 0 bases and J dropped 8 bases, with 11 bases sitting between them. Germline V CDR1 and CDR2: MNHEY, SVGAGI. The CDR3 here is CASSYSGPGYEQFF. CDR3 bases: TGTGCCAGCAGTTACTCTGGCCCGGGGTATGAGCAGTTCTTC.

V and J are TRBV5-8 and TRBJ1-1; perhaps TRBD1 as D (6 bases). CDR1 SGHTS and CDR2 YDEGEE come from the germline V gene. The CDR3 is made up of 15 amino acids. The germline V and J ends were trimmed by 3 bases and 1 base, with 13 bases remaining between them. CDR3 protein: CASSSPGHSNTEAFF. For the CDR3, the DNA is TGTGCCAGCAGCTCTCCGGGACACTCGAACACTGAAGCTTTCTTT.

This clone has more than one count but fewer than ten. The chain has TRBV4-2 and TRBJ1-3; 8 bases map to TRBD1. J was trimmed by 4 bases and V by 4 bases; bases with no gene match: 3. The CDR3 contains 14 residues. Per the germline V gene, CDR1 is LGHNA and CDR2 is YNFKEQ. The CDR3 DNA reads TGTGCCAGCAGCCGTAGGACAGGGGGAAACACCATATATTTT. Protein sequence: CASSRRTGGNTIYF.

This chain links TRBV27 with TRBJ2-7; D is unresolved. V was trimmed by 6 bases and J by 3 bases, leaving 18 bases between them. Germline V lookup: CDR1 MNHEY, CDR2 SMNVEV (reference sequence). The CDR3 totals 15 residues. CDR3 nucleotides: TGTGCCAGCAGCTTTGACTCCCAAGGGATCTACGAGCAGTACTTC. Translating it yields CASSFDSQGIYEQYF.

This sequence joins TRBV30 and TRBJ2-3; a weak D match, TRBD2 (6 bases). V was clipped by 0 bases and J by 0 bases, with 13 bases between them. This CDR3 has 16 amino acids. Germline V CDR1 and CDR2: GTSNPN, SVGIG (reference sequence). The CDR3 nucleotides read TGTGCCTGGAGTGTACGGGGACTGGCTAGCACAGATACGCAGTATTTT. Translated: CAWSVRGLASTDTQYF.

This chain uses TRBV7-8 with TRBJ2-1; D possibly uses TRBD1 or TRBD2 (5 bases each). The germline V gene has CDR1 SGHVS and CDR2 FQNEAQ. The CDR3 spans 13 residues. Deletions cut 6 bases from V and 2 bases from J, with 8 bases between. CDR3 in DNA: TGTGCCAGCAGGAGGGGAACCTACAATGAGCAGTTCTTC. Its translation: CASRRGTYNEQFF.

J is TRBJ2-3 and V is TRBV30; D perhaps matches TRBD1 (6 bases). Germline CDR1 GTSNPN, CDR2 SVGIG (reference sequence). The germline V and J ends were trimmed by 0 bases and 7 bases, with 14 bases remaining between them. This CDR3 spans 14 amino acids. CDR3 coding DNA: TGTGCCTGGAGTGTCATGGGGGCATTGAATACGCAGTATTTT. It specifies CAWSVMGALNTQYF.

The chain has TRBV30 and TRBJ1-6; TRBD1 might be the D (5 bases). This CDR3 comprises 14 residues. V was trimmed by 2 bases and J by 5 bases, leaving 10 bases between them. Germline V gene data show CDR1 as GTSNPN and CDR2 as SVGIG (reference sequence). The CDR3 reads CAWSRGEDNSPLHF. The CDR3 nucleotides read TGTGCCTGGAGTAGAGGGGAGGATAATTCACCCCTCCACTTT.

The table lists this clone with a few counts. The chain recombines TRBV7-8 with TRBJ1-5; D is unresolved. The CDR3 extends over 14 amino acids. Germline-derived CDR1 and CDR2 are SGHVS and FQNEAQ. With 3 bases removed from V and 1 base from J, the gap between germline ends came to 7 bases. The CDR3 DNA follows: TGTGCCAGCAGCTTGAGGGAAAGCAATCAGCCCCAGCATTTT. Residues: CASSLRESNQPQHF.

The CDR3 region has the DNA TGTGCCAGCAGCCTTCGGGGGCGCACAGATACGCAGTATTTT. Translated: CASSLRGRTDTQYF. This chain links TRBV5-6 with TRBJ2-3, with D perhaps being TRBD1 or TRBD2 (6 bases each). The CDR3 sequence is 14 residues long. Between the trimmed V and J ends, which lost 4 bases and 1 base, there was a span of 10 bases. CDR1 is SGHDT and CDR2 is YYEEEE in the germline V gene.

The chain links TRBV6-1 to TRBJ2-5, with a possible D match to TRBD1 (5 bases). V was cut by 5 bases and J by 6 bases, with 16 bases left in between. Per the germline V gene, CDR1 is MNHNS and CDR2 is SASEGT. The CDR3 is 14 residues long. Here the CDR3 DNA reads TGTGCCAGCAGTCCAGGGATGTCCAAGAAGACCCAGTACTTC. Protein sequence: CASSPGMSKKTQYF.

The chain combines TRBV10-2 with TRBJ2-3; unclear D gene. Trimming took off 7 bases at V and 2 bases at J, with 16 bases between the two ends. Germline values: CDR1 WSHSY, CDR2 SAAADI. CDR3 length: 15 amino acids. The CDR3 coding sequence is TGCGCCAGCACCCAGTCTACTCCACACACAGATACGCAGTATTTT. Translation gives CASTQSTPHTDTQYF.

The chain uses TRBV30 and TRBJ1-1; D gene ambiguous. This CDR3 is 13 amino acids long. Germline CDR1 GTSNPN, CDR2 SVGIG (reference sequence). Between the trimmed V and J ends, which lost 7 bases and 1 base, there was a span of 13 bases. CDR3 in DNA: TGTGCCTTCCTCCCCGTCGGGAACACTGAAGCTTTCTTT. As protein: CAFLPVGNTEAFF.

The chain combines TRBV27 with TRBJ1-2; D is ambiguous. Germline CDR1 MNHEY, CDR2 SMNVEV (reference sequence). The V end lost 2 bases, the J end lost 3 bases, and 10 bases lay between the germline ends. This CDR3 has 14 residues. The CDR3 coding sequence is TGTGCCAGCAGTTTAACTAGGTTAGACTATGGCTACACCTTC. Translation: CASSLTRLDYGYTF.

This clone was seen only a few times. The chain joins TRBV6-1 to TRBJ1-6; unclear D gene. Trimming removed 6 bases at V and 8 bases at J, with 11 bases between. This CDR3 contains 13 residues. Germline CDR1 reads MNHNS; CDR2 reads SASEGT. The CDR3: CASSYTWDSPLHF. The DNA of the CDR3 is TGTGCCAGCAGCTACACGTGGGATTCACCCCTCCACTTT.

The V gene is TRBV5-8, the J gene TRBJ1-5; D not certain. Germline values: CDR1 SGHTS, CDR2 YDEGEE. The V and J ends lost 1 base and 5 bases respectively, with 7 bases between them. CDR3 length: 13 amino acids. CDR3 region: CASSLNQDQPQHF. The CDR3 region has the DNA TGTGCCAGCAGCTTGAATCAGGATCAGCCCCAGCATTTT.

CDR3 sequence reads: CASAHEPSSYNEQFF. CDR3 in DNA: TGTGCCAGCGCACACGAACCTAGCTCCTACAATGAGCAGTTCTTC. The V and J genes are TRBV18 and TRBJ2-1, with no clear D. The CDR3 runs 15 residues. Trimming pared 8 bases from V and 0 bases from J, leaving 14 bases between. Germline CDR1 KGHSH, CDR2 LQKENI. Full variable domain (outside the CDR3, taken from reference TRBV18 and TRBJ2-1): NAGVMQNPRHLVRRRGQEARLRCSPMKGHSHVYWYRQLPEEGLKFMVYLQKENIIDESGMPKERFSAEFPKEGPSILRIQQVVRGDSAAYFCASAHEPSSYNEQFFGPGTRLTVL.

The V call is TRBV2, the J call TRBJ2-5; D unresolved. This CDR3 is built from 14 residues. The V end lost 7 bases, the J end lost 2 bases, and 14 bases lay between the germline ends. Germline CDR1 SNHLY, CDR2 FYNNEI. CDR3 in amino acids: CASTARNSQETQYF. In DNA form, the CDR3 reads TGTGCCAGCACGGCCAGAAACTCACAAGAGACCCAGTACTTC.

This chain links TRBV2 with TRBJ1-2; D is possibly TRBD1 (6 bases). The CDR3 sequence is 13 residues long. Trimming stripped 5 bases from V and 8 bases from J, with 15 bases between. From germline, CDR1 is SNHLY and CDR2 FYNNEI. The CDR3 loop is CASSKEGDVGYTF. CDR3 DNA sequence: TGTGCCAGCAGTAAAGAGGGGGATGTAGGCTACACCTTC.

V gene TRBV7-9 combines with J gene TRBJ2-1, with 9 nucleotides matching TRBD1. V lost 0 bases, J lost 2 bases, and 2 bases stayed unmatched. CDR3 size: 16 residues. Germline lookup yields CDR1 SEHNR and CDR2 FQNEAQ (reference sequence). CDR3 in amino acids: CASSLAGTGTYNEQFF. In DNA form, the CDR3 reads TGTGCCAGCAGCTTAGCCGGGACAGGGACCTACAATGAGCAGTTCTTC.

The CDR3 is CASSELTGRPYTEAFF. The CDR3 DNA reads TGCGCCAGCAGTGAACTTACGGGCAGACCTTACACTGAAGCTTTCTTT. The rearrangement uses TRBV10-2 and TRBJ1-1; D gene uncertain. The germline V and J ends were trimmed by 3 bases and 3 bases, with 17 bases remaining between them. Looked up from germline, CDR1 is WSHSY and CDR2 is SAAADI. The CDR3 runs 16 residues.

This chain links TRBV7-2 with TRBJ2-5; 7 bases are shared with TRBD2. This CDR3 region has 16 residues. Germline V gene sequence: CDR1 SGHTA, CDR2 FQGNSA. Losses at the gene ends were 2 bases for V and 0 bases for J; bases not matched to a gene: 6. CDR3: CASSLRTRGYQETQYF. The DNA for the CDR3 is TGTGCCAGCAGCTTAAGGACTAGGGGCTACCAAGAGACCCAGTACTTC.

This sequence joins TRBV29-1 and TRBJ2-4; D perhaps matches TRBD2 (5 bases). This CDR3 comprises 15 residues. Deletions cut 6 bases from V and 9 bases from J, with 24 bases between. Looked up from germline, CDR1 is SQVTM and CDR2 is ANQGSEA. CDR3: CSVAGRGSTGSIQYF. DNA of the CDR3: TGCAGCGTCGCAGGTCGTGGCAGCACGGGGAGCATTCAGTACTTC.

The chain uses TRBV5-8 and TRBJ2-5, with 10 bases lining up with TRBD1. The CDR3 runs to 15 residues. The V and J ends lost 2 bases and 4 bases, in that order; junction bases with no gene match: 5. Looked up from germline, CDR1 is SGHTS and CDR2 is YDEGEE. The chain's CDR3 is CASSFRTGGSETQYF. The CDR3, as DNA: TGTGCCAGCAGCTTCAGGACAGGGGGATCAGAGACCCAGTACTTC.

The chain recombines TRBV6-5 with TRBJ2-3, with 8 bases matching TRBD1. Trimming took 3 bases from V and 2 from J; bases not matched to a gene: 7. This CDR3 has 16 amino acids. Per germline, CDR1 MNHEY and CDR2 SVGAGI. The CDR3 nucleotides are TGTGCCAGCAGTTATGAGGGACAGGTGTACACAGATACGCAGTATTTT. Protein product: CASSYEGQVYTDTQYF.

This chain joins TRBV30 and TRBJ1-2; D perhaps matches TRBD1 (5 bases). Germline CDR1 GTSNPN, CDR2 SVGIG (reference sequence). Trimming removed 4 bases at V and 5 bases at J, with 11 bases between. This CDR3 has 12 residues. The DNA for the CDR3 is TGTGCCTGGATCGGGACGAAGTATGGCTACACCTTC. Translation gives CAWIGTKYGYTF.

Remarks on this clone: One end of the junction varies from germline; a read error may be responsible. V usage is TRBV7-7 and J usage is TRBJ1-4, with D possibly being TRBD1 (5 bases). This CDR3 is 13 amino acids long. Germline V gives CDR1 SSHAT, CDR2 FNYEAQ (reference sequence). This chain's CDR3 is CASSLDRNEKLFF. The CDR3 DNA reads as TGTGCTAGCAGCTTAGACAGAAATGAAAAACTGTTTTTT. The full variable domain, its missing parts supplied by reference TRBV7-7 and TRBJ1-4, is GAGVSQSPRYKVTKRGQDVTLRCDPISSHATLYWYQQALGQGPEFLTYFNYEAQPDKSGLPSDRFSAERPEGSISTLTIQRTEQRDSAMYRCASSLDRNEKLFFGSGTQLSVL.